These 23 T cell receptor beta chains originate from one sample sequenced in a study of shared clonotypes between healthy human individuals. Assay: immunoSEQ multiplex PCR; the TCRdb copy retains only in-frame clones and omits some. The sample includes about 600,000 clones, roughly 97% of them seen just once. Sequencing was carried out using naive CD4+ T cells sorted from blood. Subset defined: CD45RA+ positively selected. The receptors derive from a woman younger than 45 in good health.

In its sample, this clone was seen once. The rearrangement uses TRBV7-8 and TRBJ1-6; no reliable D call. Germline V lookup: CDR1 SGHVS, CDR2 FQNEAQ. Trimming removed 1 base from V and 9 bases from J, with 10 bases in between. The CDR3 spans 14 residues. The CDR3 DNA is TGTGCCAGCAGCTTAGAACGGAGCCGTTCACCCCTCCACTTT. Its protein is CASSLERSRSPLHF.

In the case of this clone: This same CDR3 is encoded by further DNA sequences in the sample. V usage is TRBV18 and J usage is TRBJ2-1; D ambiguous. The CDR3 consists of 11 residues. The V gene lost 2 bases and the J gene lost 5 bases, with 1 base spanning the gap. From germline, CDR1 is KGHSH and CDR2 LQKENI. The CDR3 loop reads CASSPDNEQFF. The CDR3 bases are TGTGCCAGCTCACCAGACAATGAGCAGTTCTTC.

Worth noting for this clone: Additional DNA sequences in this sample encode the identical CDR3. The J gene is TRBJ2-7, the V gene TRBV6-1, with 7 nucleotides matching TRBD1. With 4 bases clipped from V and 0 bases from J, the junction kept 3 bases outside the gene matches. Germline V CDR1 and CDR2: MNHNS, SASEGT. The CDR3 consists of 14 residues. The CDR3 nucleotides are TGTGCCAGCAGTGGGGACAGAAGCTCCTACGAGCAGTACTTC. Translation gives CASSGDRSSYEQYF.

The chain recombines TRBV6-1 with TRBJ1-1, with 10 nucleotides matching TRBD1. Germline-derived CDR1 and CDR2 are MNHNS and SASEGT. J gave up 6 bases and V 4 bases, and 5 bases lay outside the gene matches. This CDR3 region has 14 residues. CDR3 nucleotides: TGTGCCAGCAGTGTCCGGGACAGGGGATCTGAAGCTTTCTTT. Its protein product is CASSVRDRGSEAFF.

The chain combines TRBV28 with TRBJ2-6; D is unclear. Germline values: CDR1 MDHEN, CDR2 SYDVKM. Trimming cost V 4 bases and J 5 bases, with 21 bases left between them. The CDR3 consists of 18 residues. CDR3 protein: CASSSEPPTQSRANVLTF. CDR3 bases: TGTGCCAGCAGTTCAGAACCTCCGACACAAAGTCGGGCCAACGTCCTGACTTTC.

V is TRBV4-1 and J is TRBJ2-3; the match to TRBD2 covers 8 bases. J was trimmed by 3 bases and V by 0 bases; bases with no gene match: 14. Germline loops: CDR1 MGHRA, CDR2 YSYEKL. This CDR3 is 19 amino acids long. The CDR3 DNA is TGCGCCAGCAGCCAAGATCCCCCAGGTGGGGGCGGGGGGACAGATACGCAGTATTTT. Translating it yields CASSQDPPGGGGGTDTQYF.

This rearrangement joins TRBV5-1 to TRBJ2-4, with 11 bases identical to TRBD2. The germline CDR1 and CDR2 sequences are SGHRS and YFSETQ. The CDR3 length is 16 residues. J was trimmed by 7 bases and V by 2 bases; bases with no gene match: 8. The CDR3 loop is CASSLGLAGGGNIQYF. The CDR3 nucleotides are TGCGCCAGCAGCTTAGGGCTAGCGGGAGGAGGGAACATTCAGTACTTC. Complete variable domain (other parts from reference TRBV5-1 and TRBJ2-4): KAGVTQTPRYLIKTRGQQVTLSCSPISGHRSVSWYQQTPGQGLQFLFEYFSETQRNKGNFPGRFSGRQFSNSRSEMNVSTLELGDSALYLCASSLGLAGGGNIQYFGAGTRLSVL.

The gene calls are TRBV5-1 and TRBJ1-2, with 8 nucleotides matching TRBD1. Trimming took 3 bases from V and 4 from J; bases not matched to a gene: 5. The CDR3 sequence is 14 residues long. CDR1 is SGHRS, CDR2 YFSETQ, per germline. The DNA for the CDR3 is TGCGCCAGCAGCTCCCGGACAGGGCCCTATGGCTACACCTTC. It codes for CASSSRTGPYGYTF.

This clone was seen once. The chain carries TRBV18 and TRBJ2-1, with 7 bases matching TRBD2. The CDR3 runs 14 residues. Germline V gene lookup returns CDR1 KGHSH and CDR2 LQKENI. With 3 bases clipped from V and 8 bases from J, the junction kept 7 bases outside the gene matches. This CDR3 reads CASSPFAGEYEQFF. In DNA, the CDR3 is TGTGCCAGCTCACCCTTCGCGGGAGAATATGAGCAGTTCTTC.

The chain uses TRBV7-2 and TRBJ2-5; 8 bases match TRBD1. The end of the DNA fits TRBJ2-7 better, so the J call may be wrong. This CDR3 spans 14 amino acids. Germline-derived CDR1 and CDR2 are SGHTA and FQGNSA. CDR3 loop: CASSDRTGNSEQYF. In DNA form, the CDR3 reads TGTGCCAGCAGCGACCGGACAGGGAACTCCGAGCAGTACTTC.

Comments on this clone: The same CDR3 arises from other DNA sequences in this sample as well. The chain combines TRBV28 with TRBJ2-5; D gene uncertain. CDR3 size: 12 residues. Germline V gene data show CDR1 as MDHEN and CDR2 as SYDVKM. V lost 5 bases, J lost 3 bases, and 7 bases lay in between. CDR3 DNA: TGTGCCAGCAGTCTAAGAGAAGAGACCCAGTACTTC. Protein: CASSLREETQYF.

The chain joins TRBV7-9 to TRBJ2-2, with D possibly being TRBD1 (5 bases). The CDR3 has 15 residues. In germline, CDR1 is SEHNR, CDR2 FQNEAQ (reference sequence). V was shortened by 5 bases and J by 4 bases, with 14 bases between the two germline ends. DNA of the CDR3: TGTGCCAGCAGCCTGGGGCTTGGTGTCACCGGGGAGCTGTTTTTT. It encodes CASSLGLGVTGELFF.

The gene calls are TRBV9 and TRBJ2-3; 13 bases match TRBD2. Germline CDR1 SGDLS, CDR2 YYNGEE. CDR3 length: 17 amino acids. After removal of 0 bases from V and 3 bases from J, the junction contained 4 bases not matched to a gene. CDR3 sequence reads: CASSVATSGRSTDTQYF. The CDR3 DNA reads TGTGCCAGCAGCGTAGCGACTAGCGGGAGGAGTACAGATACGCAGTATTTT.

This rearrangement joins TRBV28 to TRBJ2-3; 12 nucleotides match TRBD2. This CDR3 spans 16 amino acids. Germline-derived CDR1 and CDR2 are MDHEN and SYDVKM. The J segment lost 5 bases and the V segment lost 1 base, leaving 4 bases of the junction unmatched. CDR3 sequence: CASSLSLAGGIDTQYF. For the CDR3, the DNA is TGTGCCAGCAGTTTATCCCTAGCGGGAGGGATAGATACGCAGTATTTT.

This chain connects TRBV7-2 to TRBJ2-2; D uncertain. The V end was cut by 0 bases, the J end by 1 base, with 3 bases between. Looked up from germline, CDR1 is SGHTA and CDR2 is FQGNSA. The CDR3 sequence is 14 residues long. The CDR3 protein is CASSLALNTGELFF. The CDR3 DNA sequence: TGTGCCAGCAGCTTAGCTTTGAACACCGGGGAGCTGTTTTTT. Full variable domain (rest looked up from reference TRBV7-2 and TRBJ2-2): GAGVSQSPSNKVTEKGKDVELRCDPISGHTALYWYRQSLGQGLEFLIYFQGNSAPDKSGLPSDRFSAERTGGSVSTLTIQRTQQEDSAVYLCASSLALNTGELFFGEGSRLTVL.

This chain uses TRBV28 with TRBJ1-2; 8 bases fit TRBD1. CDR1 MDHEN and CDR2 SYDVKM come from the germline V gene. With 3 bases clipped from V and 5 bases from J, the junction kept 8 bases outside the gene matches. The CDR3 runs 15 residues. CDR3 in DNA: TGTGCCAGCAGTTTGGCCGGGACAGGAGCTTATGGCTACACCTTC. The encoded protein is CASSLAGTGAYGYTF.

Comment on this clone: Other DNA sequences in this specimen translate into the identical CDR3. The genes are TRBV5-1 and TRBJ2-3; D gene uncertain. Germline V gives CDR1 SGHRS, CDR2 YFSETQ. Trimming shortened V by 0 bases and J by 6 bases, and 8 bases separated the two germline ends. The CDR3 is made up of 13 amino acids. In DNA, the CDR3 is TGCGCCAGCAGCTTGGGTTCGGGTGATACGCAGTATTTT. Translated, it gives CASSLGSGDTQYF.

The CDR3 nucleotides read TGTGCCAGCAGCTTGGTACGGGGGACAGATACGCAGTATTTT. Translating gives CASSLVRGTDTQYF. The chain carries TRBV5-6 and TRBJ2-3; D may be TRBD2 (6 bases). Germline values: CDR1 SGHDT, CDR2 YYEEEE. The CDR3 has 14 residues. V lost 0 bases and J lost 3, with 8 bases in between.

The genes are TRBV7-3 and TRBJ1-2; 8 bases agree with TRBD1. The trim removed 5 bases at V and 8 bases at J, leaving 10 bases unmatched. The germline CDR1 and CDR2 sequences are SGHTA and FQGTGA. There are 14 residues in the CDR3. This CDR3 is CASSIAGTGGGYTF. DNA for the CDR3: TGTGCCAGCAGCATTGCCGGGACAGGAGGCGGCTACACCTTC. The full variable domain, rest sourced from reference TRBV7-3 and TRBJ1-2, is GAGVSQTPSNKVTEKGKYVELRCDPISGHTALYWYRQSLGQGPEFLIYFQGTGAADDSGLPNDRFFAVRPEGSVSTLKIQRTERGDSAVYLCASSIAGTGGGYTFGSGTRLTVV.

The J gene is TRBJ1-4, the V gene TRBV7-9; D is uncertain. Germline CDR1 is SEHNR and CDR2 is FQNEAQ (reference sequence). There are 12 residues in the CDR3. Trimming removed 8 bases at V and 8 bases at J, with 12 bases between. CDR3 amino acids: CASRGMEEKLFF. The CDR3 bases are TGTGCCAGCCGGGGTATGGAAGAAAAACTGTTTTTT.

The rearrangement links TRBV11-2 to TRBJ1-5, with no clear D. Germline CDR1 SGHAT, CDR2 FQNNGV. Trimming took off 2 bases at V and 3 bases at J, with 11 bases between the two ends. This CDR3 is built from 15 residues. DNA of the CDR3: TGTGCCAGCAGCTTACTTCCTGGACCCAATCAGCCCCAGCATTTT. Its protein product is CASSLLPGPNQPQHF.

The rearrangement uses TRBV10-1 and TRBJ2-5, with 9 bases matching TRBD2. V lost 2 bases to trimming and J lost 5 bases; unmatched junction nucleotides: 12. CDR3 length: 17 residues. Germline CDR1 and CDR2: WNHNN and SYGVQD (reference sequence). CDR3 bases: TGCGCCAGCAGTGAGGCTCCCCTCAGCGGGAGGACTGAGACCCAGTACTTC. Residues: CASSEAPLSGRTETQYF.

The rearrangement uses TRBV5-6 and TRBJ1-2; D possibly corresponds to TRBD1 (5 bases). V lost 4 bases and J lost 11, with 18 bases in between. This CDR3 is built from 13 residues. Germline CDR1 is SGHDT and CDR2 is YYEEEE. In nucleotides, the CDR3 is TGTGCCAGCAGCCCGGGGACCGAGCTCCGGTACACCTTC. It codes for CASSPGTELRYTF.